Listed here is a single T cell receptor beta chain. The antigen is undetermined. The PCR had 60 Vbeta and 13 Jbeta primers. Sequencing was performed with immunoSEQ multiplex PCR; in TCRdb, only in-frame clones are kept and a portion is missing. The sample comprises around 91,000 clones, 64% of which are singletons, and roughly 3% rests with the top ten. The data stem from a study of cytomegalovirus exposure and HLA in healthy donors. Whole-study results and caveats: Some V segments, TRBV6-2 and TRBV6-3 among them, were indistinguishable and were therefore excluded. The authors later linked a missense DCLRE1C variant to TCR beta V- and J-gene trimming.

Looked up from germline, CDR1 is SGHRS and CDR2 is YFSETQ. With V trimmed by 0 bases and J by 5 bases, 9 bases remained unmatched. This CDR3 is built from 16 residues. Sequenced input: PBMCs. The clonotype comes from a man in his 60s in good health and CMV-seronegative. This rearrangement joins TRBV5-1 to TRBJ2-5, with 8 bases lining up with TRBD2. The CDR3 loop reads CASSLGVRAGEETQYF. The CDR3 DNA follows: TGCGCCAGCAGCTTGGGGGTAAGAGCGGGAGAGGAGACCCAGTACTTC.